This T cell receptor beta chain is from a study of CD8 T cells in ankylosing spondylitis. This clonotype turned up a few times. Its antigen remains unknown. From the 5' RACE reads, TCRdb called clonotypes with MiXCR, one entry per CDR3 protein. Here the sample spans tens of thousands of distinct CDR3 sequences, around 27% being singletons. Notes on the study in general: Clones linked to disease were reported to show significant enrichment in matched ankylosing spondylitis synovial fluid. Blood of patients with ankylosing spondylitis appeared to be characterized by a TCR beta motif of seven or eight highly homologous variants.

CDR1 and CDR2 (germline): SGHRS, YFSETQ. V shed 4 bases and J 0 bases; nucleotides not matched to a gene: 9. This CDR3 contains 17 residues. The sample was blood, either unsorted or a sorted T cell fraction (not recorded which). The TCR comes from a male donor with ankylosing spondylitis or in good health (not recorded which). V and J are TRBV5-1 and TRBJ2-3, with 9 bases lining up with TRBD2. CDR3 sequence reads: CASSPRLAGASTDTQYF. The CDR3 coding sequence is TGCGCCAGCAGCCCACGGTTAGCGGGGGCCAGCACAGATACGCAGTATTTT. The variable domain in full, completed from reference TRBV5-1 and TRBJ2-3, reads KAGVTQTPRYLIKTRGQQVTLSCSPISGHRSVSWYQQTPGQGLQFLFEYFSETQRNKGNFPGRFSGRQFSNSRSEMNVSTLELGDSALYLCASSPRLAGASTDTQYFGPGTRLTVL.